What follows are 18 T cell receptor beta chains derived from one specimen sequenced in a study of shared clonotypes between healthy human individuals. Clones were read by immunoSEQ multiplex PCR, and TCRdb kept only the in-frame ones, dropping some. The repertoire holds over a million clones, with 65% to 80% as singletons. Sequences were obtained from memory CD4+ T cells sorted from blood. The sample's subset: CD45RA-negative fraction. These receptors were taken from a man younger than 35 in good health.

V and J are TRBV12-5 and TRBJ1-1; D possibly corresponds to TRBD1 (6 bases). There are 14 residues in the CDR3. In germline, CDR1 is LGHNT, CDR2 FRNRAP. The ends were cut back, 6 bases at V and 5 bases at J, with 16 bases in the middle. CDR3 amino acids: CASGEGGSGTEAFF. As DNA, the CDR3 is TGTGCTAGTGGAGAGGGGGGATCGGGGACTGAAGCTTTCTTT.

In nucleotides, the CDR3 is TGTGCCAGCAGTGAAAACGGGCCCAGCTACGAGCAGTACTTC. As protein: CASSENGPSYEQYF. V and J are TRBV2 and TRBJ2-7; D uncertain. The length of the CDR3 is 14 residues. The germline V and J ends were trimmed by 2 bases and 3 bases, with 11 bases remaining between them. CDR1 and CDR2 from the germline V gene are SNHLY and FYNNEI.

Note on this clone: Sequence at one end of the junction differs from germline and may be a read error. The DNA for the CDR3 is TGTGCCAGCAGCTTAGGCCCCCTAGTCTCCGACGAGCAGTACTTC. Encoded protein: CASSLGPLVSDEQYF. The genes are TRBV7-2 and TRBJ2-7; D is uncertain. Germline CDR1 is SGHTA and CDR2 is FQGNSA. The CDR3 runs to 15 residues.

The CDR3 region is CASSYSIQGAKTQYF. The DNA for the CDR3 is TGTGCCAGCAGTTACTCGATACAGGGGGCGAAGACCCAGTACTTC. This chain uses TRBV6-6 with TRBJ2-5; 9 bases are shared with TRBD1. The V and J ends lost 0 bases and 6 bases, in that order; junction bases with no gene match: 5. Germline loops: CDR1 MNHNY, CDR2 SVGAGI (reference sequence). The CDR3 sequence is 15 residues long.

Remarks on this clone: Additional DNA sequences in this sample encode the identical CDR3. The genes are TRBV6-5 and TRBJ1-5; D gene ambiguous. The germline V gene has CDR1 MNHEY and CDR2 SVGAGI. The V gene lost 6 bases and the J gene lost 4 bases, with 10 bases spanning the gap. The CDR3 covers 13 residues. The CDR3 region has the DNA TGTGCCAGCAGCTCTGGCGTAAATCAGCCCCAGCATTTT. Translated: CASSSGVNQPQHF.

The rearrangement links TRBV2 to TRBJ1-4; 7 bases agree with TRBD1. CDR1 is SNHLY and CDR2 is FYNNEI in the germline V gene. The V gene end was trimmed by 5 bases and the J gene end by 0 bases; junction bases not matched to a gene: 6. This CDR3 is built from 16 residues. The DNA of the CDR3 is TGTGCCAGCAGTCGACAGGGAGGAGCAACTAATGAAAAACTGTTTTTT. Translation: CASSRQGGATNEKLFF. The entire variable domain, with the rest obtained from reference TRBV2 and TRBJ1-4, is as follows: EPEVTQTPSHQVTQMGQEVILRCVPISNHLYFYWYRQILGQKVEFLVSFYNNEISEKSEIFDDQFSVERPDGSNFTLKIRSTKLEDSAMYFCASSRQGGATNEKLFFGSGTQLSVL.

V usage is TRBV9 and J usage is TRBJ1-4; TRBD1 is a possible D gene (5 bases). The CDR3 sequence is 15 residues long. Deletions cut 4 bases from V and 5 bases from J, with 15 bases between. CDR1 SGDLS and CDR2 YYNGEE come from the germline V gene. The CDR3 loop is CASSPRQSGNEKLFF. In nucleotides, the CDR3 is TGTGCCAGCAGCCCCCGACAGTCAGGGAATGAAAAACTGTTTTTT.

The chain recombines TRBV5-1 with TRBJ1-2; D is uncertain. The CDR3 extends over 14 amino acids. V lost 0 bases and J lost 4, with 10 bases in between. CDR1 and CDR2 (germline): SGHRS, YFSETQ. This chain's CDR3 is CASSLAGGVYGYTF. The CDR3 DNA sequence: TGCGCCAGCAGCTTGGCTGGCGGAGTCTATGGCTACACCTTC.

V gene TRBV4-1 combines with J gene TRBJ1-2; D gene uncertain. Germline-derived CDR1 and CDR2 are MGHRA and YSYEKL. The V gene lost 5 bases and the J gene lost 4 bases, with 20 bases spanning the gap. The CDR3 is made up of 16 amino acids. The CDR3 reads CASSSGEDRLSYGYTF. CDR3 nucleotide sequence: TGCGCCAGCAGCTCGGGAGAGGACCGACTCTCCTATGGCTACACCTTC.

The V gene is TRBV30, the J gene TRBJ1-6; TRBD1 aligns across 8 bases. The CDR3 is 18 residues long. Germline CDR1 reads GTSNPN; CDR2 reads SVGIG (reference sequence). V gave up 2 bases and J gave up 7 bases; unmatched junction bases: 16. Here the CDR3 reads CAWSQGAWVQGLNSPLHF. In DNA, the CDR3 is TGTGCCTGGAGTCAGGGGGCTTGGGTTCAGGGTTTAAATTCACCCCTCCACTTT.

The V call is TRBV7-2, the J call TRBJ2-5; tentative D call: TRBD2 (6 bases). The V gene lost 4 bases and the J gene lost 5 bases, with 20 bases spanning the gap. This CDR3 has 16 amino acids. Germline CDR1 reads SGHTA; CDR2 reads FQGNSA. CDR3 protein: CASSSPRGAGSETQYF. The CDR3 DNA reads TGTGCCAGCAGCTCTCCCCGGGGCGCGGGGAGTGAGACCCAGTACTTC.

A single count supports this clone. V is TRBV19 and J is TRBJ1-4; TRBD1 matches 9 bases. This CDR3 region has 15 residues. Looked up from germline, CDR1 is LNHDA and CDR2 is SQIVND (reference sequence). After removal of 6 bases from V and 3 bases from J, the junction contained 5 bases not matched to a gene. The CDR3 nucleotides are TGTGCCAGTAGAGCACAGGGGGCGCCTAATGAAAAACTGTTTTTT. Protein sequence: CASRAQGAPNEKLFF.

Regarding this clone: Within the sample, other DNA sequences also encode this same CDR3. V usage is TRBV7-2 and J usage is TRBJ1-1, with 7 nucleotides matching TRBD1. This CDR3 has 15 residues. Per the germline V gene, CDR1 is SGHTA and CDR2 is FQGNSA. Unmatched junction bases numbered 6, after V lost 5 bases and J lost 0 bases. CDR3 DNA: TGTGCCAGCAGCCCACGGACAGGACTGAACACTGAAGCTTTCTTT. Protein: CASSPRTGLNTEAFF.

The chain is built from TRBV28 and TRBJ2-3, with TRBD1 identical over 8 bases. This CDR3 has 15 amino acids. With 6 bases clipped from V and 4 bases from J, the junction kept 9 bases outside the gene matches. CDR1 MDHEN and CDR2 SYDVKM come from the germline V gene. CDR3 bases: TGTGCCAGCAGCACCCTAGGACAGGGTCCAGATACGCAGTATTTT. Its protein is CASSTLGQGPDTQYF.

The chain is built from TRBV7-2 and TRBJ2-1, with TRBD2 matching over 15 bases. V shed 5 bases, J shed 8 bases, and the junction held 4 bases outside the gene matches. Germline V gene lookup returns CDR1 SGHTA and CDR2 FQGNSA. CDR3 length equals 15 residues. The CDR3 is CASSPRTSGRDEQFF. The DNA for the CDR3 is TGTGCCAGCAGCCCCCGGACTAGCGGGAGGGATGAGCAGTTCTTC.

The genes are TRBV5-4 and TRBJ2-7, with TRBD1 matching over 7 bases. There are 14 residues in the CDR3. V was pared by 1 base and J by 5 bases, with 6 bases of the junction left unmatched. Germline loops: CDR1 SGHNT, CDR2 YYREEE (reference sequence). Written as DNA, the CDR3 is TGTGCCAGCAGCTTGCGACAGGGAAACGACGAGCAGTACTTC. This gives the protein CASSLRQGNDEQYF.

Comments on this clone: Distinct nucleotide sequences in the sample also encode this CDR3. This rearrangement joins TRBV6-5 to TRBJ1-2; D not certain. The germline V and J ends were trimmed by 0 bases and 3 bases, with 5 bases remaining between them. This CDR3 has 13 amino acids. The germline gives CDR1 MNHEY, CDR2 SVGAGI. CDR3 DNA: TGTGCCAGCAGTTACTCAGTGGACTATGGCTACACCTTC. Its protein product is CASSYSVDYGYTF.

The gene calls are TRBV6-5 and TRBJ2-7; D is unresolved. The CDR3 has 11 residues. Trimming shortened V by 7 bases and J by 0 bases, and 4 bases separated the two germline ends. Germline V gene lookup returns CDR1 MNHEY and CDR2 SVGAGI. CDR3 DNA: TGTGCCAGCATGGGCTCCTACGAGCAGTACTTC. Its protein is CASMGSYEQYF.